This TCR beta chain is from a study of blood T cell repertoires in COVID-19. About the research overall: T cells, B-cell-depleted T cells, or PBMCs provided the cDNA or gDNA that served as material.

As originally analysed: Estimates of nucleated cell counts were drawn from the amplification of reference gene primers. Data came from immunoSEQ multiplex PCR; TCRdb stores just in-frame clones and leaves some out. V and J calls and clone size are those listed in that table; D and trimming were worked out from the DNA. The data show about 23,000 clones, approximately 86% seen once. Germline V gene sequence: CDR1 LGHNA, CDR2 YSLEER. CDR3 length equals 14 residues. V lost 4 bases to trimming and J lost 4 bases, with 13 bases between them. The chain uses TRBV4-3 and TRBJ1-2; a possible D gene is TRBD1 (6 bases). This sequence was found in a human donor with acute or convalescent COVID-19. The donor label of this sample is uncertain. The sample comprised peripheral blood. As DNA, the CDR3 is TGCGCCAGCAGCCGTGGGGGCCCTAGCTATGGCTACACCTTC. Its protein is CASSRGGPSYGYTF.